This T cell receptor (beta chain) was identified in a study of response to subunit inactivated influenza vaccine. Germline V gene sequence: CDR1 SEHNR, CDR2 FQNEAQ (reference sequence). CDR3 size: 14 residues. Trimming left V 1 base short and J 3 bases short, with 10 bases between. TCRdb ran MiXCR on the RT-PCR reads and lists one entry per CDR3 protein. Found here are 400,000 to 650,000 distinct CDR3 sequences, approximately 7.7% of them singletons; the top ten hold about an eighth. The sequencing used PBMCs from blood, collected about 24 months after vaccination. The sequence derives from a man between 50 and 69 years old who received an inactivated influenza vaccine. This chain uses TRBV7-9 with TRBJ2-7; D may match TRBD1 or TRBD2 (6 bases each). The CDR3 sequence: CASSLEGGDYEQYF. The CDR3 region has the DNA TGTGCCAGCAGCTTAGAGGGGGGAGACTACGAGCAGTACTTC.